A selection of T cell receptor beta chains follows, all from one sample in a study of CXCR3-negative and CXCR3-positive naive CD8 T cells. From the 5' RACE reads, TCRdb lists one entry per CDR3 protein and no DNA. The listing records about 150,000 distinct CDR3 sequences. Material for sequencing was naive CXCR3+ CD8+ T cells from blood. These receptors were obtained from a human donor in good health. Some clones in this sample may be carry-over from other donors' samples. Each CDR3 is given with its conserved first and last residue.

v_gene	j_gene	CDR3aa
TRBV2	TRBJ2-7	CASSEFRPQYEQYF
TRBV20-1	TRBJ2-1	CSAHGTSESGPLRQFF
TRBV4-2	TRBJ1-5	CASSQGRNSNQPQHF
TRBV7-9	TRBJ2-3	CASSAPGQNTDTQYF
TRBV4-2	TRBJ2-7	CASSQVQHGSSYEQYF
TRBV11-3	TRBJ2-1	CASSLDRERARYNEQFF
TRBV29-1	TRBJ2-1	CSVEEGLLDNEQFF
TRBV29-1	TRBJ2-2	CSVGLWGASDTGELFF
TRBV7-7	TRBJ2-7	CASSRLPGFEQYF
TRBV7-8	TRBJ2-1	CASSPRTANEQFF
TRBV30	TRBJ2-7	CAWSVLSPGEQYF
TRBV6-2/TRBV6-3	TRBJ2-1	CASRPYSYNEQFF
TRBV20-1	TRBJ2-4	CSARVQGTKNIQYF
TRBV14	TRBJ1-1	CASSPPDRNLEAFF
TRBV5-6	TRBJ2-2	CASGVAGELFF
TRBV6-2/TRBV6-3	TRBJ1-1	CASSYSENTEAFF
TRBV27	TRBJ1-6	CASNSGTAINSPLHF
TRBV7-9	TRBJ2-1	CASSSQRGTHSYNEQFF
TRBV7-3	TRBJ2-3	CASSLTSGTDTQYF
TRBV7-8	TRBJ2-2	CASSAAGHFNTGELFF
TRBV3-1	TRBJ2-1	CASSLMIFNEQFF
TRBV5-6	TRBJ2-5	CASSDGTSGRTIQETQYF
TRBV14	TRBJ2-3	CASSRDGERPDTQYF
TRBV7-3	TRBJ2-3	CASSLGLAGNTDTQYF
TRBV11-2	TRBJ1-5	CASSDTGTGGNQPQHF
TRBV15	TRBJ2-1	CATSRELYSYNEQFF
TRBV29-1	TRBJ2-7	CSVEGPTGGLDEQYF
TRBV5-1	TRBJ2-7	CASSLVGLDEQYF
TRBV5-1	TRBJ2-3	CASSFTGTEEYF
TRBV3-1	TRBJ2-7	CASSQDPKREVHYEQYF
TRBV6-2/TRBV6-3	TRBJ2-1	CASRAQPNEQFF
TRBV29-1	TRBJ2-2	CSVLWGGTGELFF
TRBV25-1	TRBJ2-7	CASSGSQGVYEQYF
TRBV7-8	TRBJ1-2	CASSPWTGVPGYTF
TRBV19	TRBJ2-1	CASSIADSSYNEQFF
TRBV5-6	TRBJ2-2	CASSLGLAGSTGELFF
TRBV7-8	TRBJ2-2	CASSLLATGELFF
TRBV5-1	TRBJ2-3	CASSSGLMSTDTQYF
TRBV6-2/TRBV6-3	TRBJ1-2	CASSYDGNYGYTF
TRBV15	TRBJ2-7	CATSHPGQTYEQYF
TRBV29-1	TRBJ2-2	CSVELRDANTGELFF
TRBV29-1	TRBJ2-7	CSVQGLAGATYEQYF
TRBV7-8	TRBJ2-7	CASSLFEFTYEQYF
TRBV5-5	TRBJ1-2	CASSTAITGDLGYGYTF
TRBV3-1	TRBJ2-1	CASSQASSMYEQFF
TRBV7-6	TRBJ2-1	CASSLYGSNNEQFF
TRBV3-1	TRBJ2-7	CASSQVGTAYEQYF
TRBV29-1	TRBJ2-3	CSVAGTGEEWTDTQYF
TRBV6-5	TRBJ2-7	CASSYSAGGYEQYF
TRBV5-1	TRBJ2-3	CASSLGGAPRTDTQYF